This T cell receptor (beta chain) was captured in a study of post-analysis software for immune sequencing data. Whole-study results and caveats: Compared with controls, patients had more of five TRBV segments, including TRBV5-6, TRBV5-1 and TRBV20-1.

Regarding this clonotype: Its antigen remains unknown.

Tagging with unique molecular identifiers was a feature of the TCR beta cDNA libraries. MiXCR, run by TCRdb on the PCR reads, gives a single entry per CDR3 protein. The table has approximately 570,000 distinct CDR3 sequences, 40% to 50% seen once. V was trimmed by 2 bases and J by 10 bases, leaving 6 bases between them. This CDR3 has 11 amino acids. The material sequenced was blood. The sequence was obtained from a girl under 18 with multiple sclerosis. The chain uses TRBV12-3 or TRBV12-4 and TRBJ2-1; D gene unclear. DNA for the CDR3: TGTGCCAGCAGTTTACGGAGCGAGCAGTTCTTC. Its protein product is CASSLRSEQFF.